This T cell receptor (beta chain) appears in the sequencing data of a study of shared clonotypes between healthy human individuals (dated by TCRdb to the early 2020s). The study in broad terms: The cohort comprised a couple of women and a few men aged 18 to 49 years. For each donor, CD4 naive and CD4 memory were each given three plates, CD8 naive was given two plates, and CD8 memory was given one plate. The study deeply sequenced blood TCR repertoires of five healthy adults to estimate repertoire size and the extent of clonotype sharing between individuals. Per donor, leukapheresis produced somewhere between about 0.9 and 9.5 billion PBMCs. Libraries were prepared and TCR repertoires were sequenced by different laboratories using diverse techniques, in order to increase sequencing depth and limit assay-specific biases. The study at large found these results: Naive subsets generally had larger estimated clonotype richness than memory subsets. When a few donors were compared, the shared fraction of clonotypes was about 5% for naive CD4, around 3.6% for naive CD8, roughly 2.3% for memory CD4, and 0.3% to 0.5% for memory CD8. Pairwise subsampling indicated that sequencing depth was expected to affect the degree of clonotype sharing among donors. Incomplete sequencing was indicated by rarefaction of sorted-subset datasets, despite the large sequencing depth. Because the study included only a small number of donors, the genetic and exposure-history diversity represented was limited. Higher generation probabilities were observed for clonotypes shared by all four sorted-subset donors than for non-shared clonotypes. Sampling was restricted to blood, and TCR repertoires in tissues likely differ from the TCR repertoires found in blood.

Turning to this clone: Its antigen specificity is not known. Per-nucleotide qualities are absent, and no much larger clonotype sits a single base away. Other DNA sequences in the same sample also yield this CDR3.

Using the deep immunoSEQ assay, TCR CDR3 regions were amplified from genomic DNA by multiplex PCR. Genomic DNA extracted from each cell subset was distributed evenly over all wells of several immunoSEQ 96-well plates, and each plate served as one replicate. Each replicate PCR for sorted subsets received approximately 220 ng genomic DNA, equal to about 30,000 T cell genomes. The purified libraries were quantified using a Qubit 3.0 fluorometer, sized with a Bioanalyzer 2100, and then quantified again using the KAPA Library Quantification kit. Every immunoSEQ 96-well plate was sequenced on a separate single-read 150-cycle Illumina NextSeq 550 flow cell. The study's processing was this. Because the immunoSEQ output included only junctional sequences and no quality scores, the filtering could not be the same as the filtering used for full-length reads. Sequences were annotated with PyIR, a Python wrapper for IgBLAST v1.9, and V/J genes and CDR3 were assigned using IMGT germline references. Reads were removed for weak V/J assignments (E-value above 1e-6), missing CDR3, stop codons, out-of-frame junctions, or ambiguous translated residues. A V3J clonotype was defined by an identical inferred V gene, J gene, and CDR3 amino acid sequence. The percentage overlap between two repertoires was calculated by dividing the number of shared unique clonotypes by the size of the smaller repertoire. Three approaches were used to assess repertoire richness: RTK rarefaction, the Chao1 estimator, and Recon v2.1 estimates of unobserved clonotypes. Generation probabilities for all TCRbeta clonotypes obtained by the gDNA method from a handful of donors were computed using OLGA. TCRdb re-hosts the immuneACCESS table, in-frame sequences only. Its copies lack some clones; in the studies checked, an unresolved V gene accounts for under half of them, and the cause for the rest is not known. D and trimming come from the DNA, and the V and J calls and clone size come from that table. This sample gives almost 750,000 clones in total; just under 75% of them show up just once. More than 1.5% of the sample is taken by the ten largest.

The donors were healthy, HIV-negative adults with no recently reported acute infections or vaccinations. Every donor was a Caucasian adult residing in Nashville, Tennessee, USA. Magnetic negative selection was used to enrich CD4+ T cells, after which naive cells were positively selected on CD45RA and the negative fraction became the memory subset. Blood was obtained by leukapheresis, after which PBMCs were separated by Ficoll-Histopaque density gradient centrifugation and cryopreserved in liquid nitrogen vapor phase. Analytical flow cytometry was used to check the purity and quantity of each magnetically sorted T cell population. Each sorted fraction had its genomic DNA isolated and then quantified by UV absorbance on a Nanodrop 2000c. According to the germline V gene, CDR1 reads MNHEY and CDR2 reads SVGAGI. Trimming costs V 0 bases and J 4 bases, and their ends lie 4 bases apart. Measured from the cysteine to the phenylalanine, the CDR3 is 13 residues long. Just the 39-base CDR3 DNA is kept, in frame starting at base 1.

Recombination linked TRBV6-5 to TRBJ1-3; the D gene assignment is ambiguous. The clonotype comes from a woman in her twenties or thirties in good health. The sequencing input was memory CD4+ T cells sorted from blood. Per the publication, the cell subset or site label means: CD45RA-negative fraction. The CDR3 region: CASSYSTGNTIYF. The nucleotide sequence reads TGTGCCAGCAGTTACTCGACCGGAAACACCATATATTTT.